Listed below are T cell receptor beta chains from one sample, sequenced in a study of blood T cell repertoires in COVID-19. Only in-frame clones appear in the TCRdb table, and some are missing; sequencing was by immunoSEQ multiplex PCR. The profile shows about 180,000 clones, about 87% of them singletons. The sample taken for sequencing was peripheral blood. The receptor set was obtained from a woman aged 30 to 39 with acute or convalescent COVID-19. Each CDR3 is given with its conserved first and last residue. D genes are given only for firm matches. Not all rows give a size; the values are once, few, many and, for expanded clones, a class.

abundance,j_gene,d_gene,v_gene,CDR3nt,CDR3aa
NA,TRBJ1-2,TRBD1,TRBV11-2,TGTGCCAGCAGCTTAGGCCTGGACAGGACCTTCTACACCTTC,CASSLGLDRTFYTF
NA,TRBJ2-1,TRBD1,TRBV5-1,TGCGCCAGCAGCCCCGCCGGGACAGCCTACAATGAGCAGTTCTTC,CASSPAGTAYNEQFF
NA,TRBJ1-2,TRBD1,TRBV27,TGTGCCAGCAGAATGGCTCAAGGGGGCAGGGGCTACACCTTC,CASRMAQGGRGYTF
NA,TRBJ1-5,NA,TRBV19,TGTGCCAGTAGTATAGATCGGGGGGATTATAGCAATCAGCCCCAGCATTTT,CASSIDRGDYSNQPQHF
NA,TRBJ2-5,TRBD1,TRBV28,TGTGCCAGCAGGGGACAGGGGATGGGGACCCAGTACTTC,CASRGQGMGTQYF
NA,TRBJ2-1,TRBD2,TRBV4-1,TGCGCCAGCAGCCAAGCTAGCGGGAAATTCAATGAGCAGTTCTTC,CASSQASGKFNEQFF
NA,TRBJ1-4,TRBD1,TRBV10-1,TGCGCCAGCAGGCCCCGGGACAGGAGGTGTGAAAAACTGTTTTTT,CASRPRDRRCEKLFF
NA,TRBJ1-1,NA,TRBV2,TGTGCCAGCAGGTTCACAGGGCAGAACACTGAAGCTTTCTTT,CASRFTGQNTEAFF
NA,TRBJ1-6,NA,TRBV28,TGTGCCAGCAGTTTAACGCGCGGCTATAATTCACCCCTCCACTTT,CASSLTRGYNSPLHF
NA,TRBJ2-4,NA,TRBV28,TGTGCCAGCAGGGTGCTGGGCGTAGGCAAAAACATTCAGTACTTC,CASRVLGVGKNIQYF
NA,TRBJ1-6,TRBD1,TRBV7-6,TGTGCCAGCAGCCGTGACAGGGCTGGGGCGCCCTATAATTCACCCCTCCACTTT,CASSRDRAGAPYNSPLHF
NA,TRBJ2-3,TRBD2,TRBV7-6,TGTGCCAGCACCGAGGGGCTAGCGGGGGGCACAGATACGCAGTATTTT,CASTEGLAGGTDTQYF
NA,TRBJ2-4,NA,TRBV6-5,TGTGCCAGCAGTTACTCTGGAGGAACTAGCCGAGGGGGCCAGTACTTC,CASSYSGGTSRGGQYF
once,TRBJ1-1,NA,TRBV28,TGTGCCAGCAGCTCTGGCCCAGGGTTAAGGACTGAAGCTTTCTTT,CASSSGPGLRTEAFF
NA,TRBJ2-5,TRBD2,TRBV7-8,TGTGCCAGCAGCCCCCAAGCGGGGGGGGAGACCCAGTACTTC,CASSPQAGGETQYF
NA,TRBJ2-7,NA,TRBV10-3,TGTGCCATCAGTGAGACTTACGAGCAGTACTTC,CAISETYEQYF
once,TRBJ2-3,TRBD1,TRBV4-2,TGTGCCAGCAGCCAGCGGACAGGGATCGGGACAGATACGCAGTATTTT,CASSQRTGIGTDTQYF
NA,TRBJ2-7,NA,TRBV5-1,TGCGCCAGCAGCCCGGGGGGGACAGGGAAGTACGAGCAGTACTTC,CASSPGGTGKYEQYF
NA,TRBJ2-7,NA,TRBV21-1,TGTGCCAAAACGGGACTTGCTTACGAGCAGTACTTC,CAKTGLAYEQYF
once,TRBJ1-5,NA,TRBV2,TGTGCCAGCAGGGACATATCAGTTGGGCCCCAGCATTTT,CASRDISVGPQHF
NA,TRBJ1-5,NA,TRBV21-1,TGTGCCATGCGGACAGGGGGGCTTTTCAATCAGCCCCAGCATTTT,CAMRTGGLFNQPQHF
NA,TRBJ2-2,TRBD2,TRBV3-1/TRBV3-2,TGTGCCAGCAGCCAAGTGGGACTAGGGGGCACCGGGGAGCTGTTTTTT,CASSQVGLGGTGELFF
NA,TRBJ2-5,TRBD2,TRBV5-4,TGTGCCAGCAGCTTGCGACTAGCTGGAGAGACCCAGTACTTC,CASSLRLAGETQYF
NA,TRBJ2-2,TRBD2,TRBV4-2,TGTGCCAGCGAAGCGGGAGCGAACACCGGGGAGCTGTTTTTT,CASEAGANTGELFF
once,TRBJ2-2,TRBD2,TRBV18,TGTGCCAGCTCACCACTAGCGGGAGAGTCTGGGGAGCTGTTTTTT,CASSPLAGESGELFF
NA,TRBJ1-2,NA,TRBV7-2,TGTGCCAGCAGCAGAATGTGGGGGGATACTGGGGCAAGCTACACCTTC,CASSRMWGDTGASYTF
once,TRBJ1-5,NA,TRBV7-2,TGTGCCAGCAGCGCTGTAGGGGCATGGCAGCCCCAGCATTTT,CASSAVGAWQPQHF
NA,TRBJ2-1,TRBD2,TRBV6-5,TGTGCCAGCAGCCTCCTCGGGGGGACTAACAATGAGCAGTTCTTC,CASSLLGGTNNEQFF
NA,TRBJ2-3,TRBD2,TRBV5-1,TGCGCCAGCAGCACCGGGACTAGAGGTGATACGCAGTATTTT,CASSTGTRGDTQYF
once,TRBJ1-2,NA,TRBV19,TGTGCCAGTAGTATCCAAGGGGGACGGCGCGGAGGCTACACCTTC,CASSIQGGRRGGYTF
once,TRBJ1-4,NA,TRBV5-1,TGCGCCAGCAGCTTGGTAGGGGTCTCCAATGAAAAACTGTTTTTT,CASSLVGVSNEKLFF
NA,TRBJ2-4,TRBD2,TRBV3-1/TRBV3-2,TGTGCCAGCAGCCTAGGGACTAACCTATACATTCAGTACTTC,CASSLGTNLYIQYF
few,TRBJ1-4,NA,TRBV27,TGTGCCAGCAGATCGAGAGAAGAAAAACTGTTTTTT,CASRSREEKLFF
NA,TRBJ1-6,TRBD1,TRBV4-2,TGTGCCAGCAGCCAAACCGGGACAGAAACACCCCTCCACTTT,CASSQTGTETPLHF
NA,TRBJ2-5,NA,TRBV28,TGTGCCAGCAGTTTATCAGGGGTCGAGACCCAGTACTTC,CASSLSGVETQYF
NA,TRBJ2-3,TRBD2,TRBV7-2,TGTGCCAGCAGCCCCGGACTAGCGGGAGGTACGCAGTATTTT,CASSPGLAGGTQYF
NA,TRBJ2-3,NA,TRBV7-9,TGTGCCAGCAGATCGGGTCCGACAGATACGCAGTATTTT,CASRSGPTDTQYF
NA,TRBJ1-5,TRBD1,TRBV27,TGTGCCAGCAGTTGGACAGGGGGTGGGCCCCAGCATTTT,CASSWTGGGPQHF
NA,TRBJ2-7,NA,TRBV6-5,TGTGCCAGCAGTTACGGCCGGGCGGGCTACGAGCAGTACTTC,CASSYGRAGYEQYF
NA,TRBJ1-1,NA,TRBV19,TGTGCCAGTAACCCCCGGGGGAAGAACACTGAAGCTTTCTTT,CASNPRGKNTEAFF
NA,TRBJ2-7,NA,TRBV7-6,TGTGCCAGCAGCTTATCCCCGATACAGGGTCGCGAGCAGTACTTC,CASSLSPIQGREQYF